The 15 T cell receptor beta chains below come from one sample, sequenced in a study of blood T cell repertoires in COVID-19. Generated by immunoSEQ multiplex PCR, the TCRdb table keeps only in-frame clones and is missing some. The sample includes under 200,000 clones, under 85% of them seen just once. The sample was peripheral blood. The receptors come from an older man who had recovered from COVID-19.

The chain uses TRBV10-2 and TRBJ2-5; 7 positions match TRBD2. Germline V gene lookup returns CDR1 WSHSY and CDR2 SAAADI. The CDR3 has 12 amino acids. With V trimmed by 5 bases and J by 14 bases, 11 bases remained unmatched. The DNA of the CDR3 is TGCGCCAGCAGTCAAAGTGTCGGACTAGTTTACTTC. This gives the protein CASSQSVGLVYF.

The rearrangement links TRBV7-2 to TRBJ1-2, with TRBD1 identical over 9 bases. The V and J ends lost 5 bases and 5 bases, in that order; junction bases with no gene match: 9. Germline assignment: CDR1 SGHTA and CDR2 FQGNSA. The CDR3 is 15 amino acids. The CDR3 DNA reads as TGTGCCAGCAGCCCATCGGGACAGGGCAGATATGGCTACACCTTC. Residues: CASSPSGQGRYGYTF.

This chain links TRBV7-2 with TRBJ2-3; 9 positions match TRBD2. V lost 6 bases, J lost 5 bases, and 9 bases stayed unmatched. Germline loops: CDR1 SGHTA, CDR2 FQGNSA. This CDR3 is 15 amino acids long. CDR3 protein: CASSSWGSGGDTQYF. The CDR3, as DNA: TGTGCCAGCAGTTCTTGGGGTAGCGGGGGAGATACGCAGTATTTT.

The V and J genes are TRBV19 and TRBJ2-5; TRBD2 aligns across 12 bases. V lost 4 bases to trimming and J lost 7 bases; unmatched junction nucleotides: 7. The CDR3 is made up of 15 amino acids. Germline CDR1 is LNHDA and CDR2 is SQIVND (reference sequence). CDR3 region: CASSNHSSGRGTQYF. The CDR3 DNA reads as TGTGCCAGTAGTAACCACTCTAGCGGGAGGGGGACCCAGTACTTC.

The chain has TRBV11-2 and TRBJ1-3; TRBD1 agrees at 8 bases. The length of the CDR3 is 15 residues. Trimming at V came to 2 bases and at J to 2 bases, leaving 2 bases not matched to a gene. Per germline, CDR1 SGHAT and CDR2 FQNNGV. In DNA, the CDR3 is TGTGCCAGCAGCTTAATGGGACAGGCTGGAAACACCATATATTTT. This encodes CASSLMGQAGNTIYF.

The CDR3 loop reads CSATINREYTF. Written as DNA, the CDR3 is TGCAGTGCGACGATAAACAGGGAATACACCTTC. The chain joins TRBV20-1 to TRBJ1-2; TRBD1 might be the D (6 bases). CDR1 is DFQATT, CDR2 SNEGSKA, per germline (reference sequence). This CDR3 region has 11 residues. V shed 6 bases and J shed 11 bases, with 16 bases lying between them.

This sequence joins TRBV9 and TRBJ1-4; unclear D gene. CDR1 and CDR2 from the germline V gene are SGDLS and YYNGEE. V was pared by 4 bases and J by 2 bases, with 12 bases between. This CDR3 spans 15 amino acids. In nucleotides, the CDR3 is TGTGCCAGCAGCCGAAACTCCCGGACTAATGAAAAACTGTTTTTT. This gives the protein CASSRNSRTNEKLFF.

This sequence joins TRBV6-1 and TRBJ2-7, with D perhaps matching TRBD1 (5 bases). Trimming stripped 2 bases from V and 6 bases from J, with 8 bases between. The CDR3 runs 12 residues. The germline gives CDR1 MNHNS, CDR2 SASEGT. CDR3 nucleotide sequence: TGTGCCAGCAGTGAAAGTAGGGGCGAGCAGTACTTC. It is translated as CASSESRGEQYF.

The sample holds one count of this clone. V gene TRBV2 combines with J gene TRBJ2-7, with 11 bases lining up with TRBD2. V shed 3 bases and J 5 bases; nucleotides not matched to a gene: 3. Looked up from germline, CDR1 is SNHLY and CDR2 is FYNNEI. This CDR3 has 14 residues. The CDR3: CASSETSGVNEQYF. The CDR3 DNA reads TGTGCCAGCAGTGAGACTAGCGGGGTGAACGAGCAGTACTTC.

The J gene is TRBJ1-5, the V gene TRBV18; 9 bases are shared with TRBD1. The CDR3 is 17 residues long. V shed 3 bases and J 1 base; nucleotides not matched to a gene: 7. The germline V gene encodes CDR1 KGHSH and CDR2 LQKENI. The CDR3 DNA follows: TGTGCCAGCTCACCTGGACCGGGACAGGGAAGCAATCAGCCCCAGCATTTT. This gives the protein CASSPGPGQGSNQPQHF. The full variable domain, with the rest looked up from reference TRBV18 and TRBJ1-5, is NAGVMQNPRHLVRRRGQEARLRCSPMKGHSHVYWYRQLPEEGLKFMVYLQKENIIDESGMPKERFSAEFPKEGPSILRIQQVVRGDSAAYFCASSPGPGQGSNQPQHFGDGTRLSIL.

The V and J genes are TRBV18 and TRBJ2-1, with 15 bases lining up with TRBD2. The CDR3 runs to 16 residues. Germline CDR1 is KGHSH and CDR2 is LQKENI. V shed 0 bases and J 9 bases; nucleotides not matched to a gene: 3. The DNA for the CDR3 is TGTGCCAGCTCACCACCGGGACTAGCGGGAGGAGGTGAGCAGTTCTTC. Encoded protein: CASSPPGLAGGGEQFF.

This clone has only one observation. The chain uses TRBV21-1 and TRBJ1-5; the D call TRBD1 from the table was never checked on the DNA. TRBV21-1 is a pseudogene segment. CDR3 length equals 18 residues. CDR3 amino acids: CASKTPGQGGCSNQPQHF. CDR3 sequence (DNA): TGTGCCAGTAAGACTCCGGGACAGGGGGGGTGTAGCAATCAGCCCCAGCATTTT.

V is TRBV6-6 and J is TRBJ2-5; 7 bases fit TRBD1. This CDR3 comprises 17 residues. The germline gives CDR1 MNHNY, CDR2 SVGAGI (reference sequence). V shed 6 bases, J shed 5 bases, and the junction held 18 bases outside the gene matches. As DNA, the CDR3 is TGTGCCAGCAGCCGAGGCCTTACTATGACAGGGTACGAGACCCAGTACTTC. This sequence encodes CASSRGLTMTGYETQYF.

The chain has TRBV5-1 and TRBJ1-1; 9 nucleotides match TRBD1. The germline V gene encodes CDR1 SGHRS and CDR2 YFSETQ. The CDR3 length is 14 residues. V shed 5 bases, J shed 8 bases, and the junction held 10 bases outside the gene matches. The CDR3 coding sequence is TGCGCCAGCAGACGAACCGGACAGGGGATCGAAGCTTTCTTT. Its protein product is CASRRTGQGIEAFF.

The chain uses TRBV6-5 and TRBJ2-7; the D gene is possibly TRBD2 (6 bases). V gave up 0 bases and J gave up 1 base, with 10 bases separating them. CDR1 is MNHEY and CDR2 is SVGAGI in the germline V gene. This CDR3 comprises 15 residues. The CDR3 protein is CASSYSGTVSYEQYF. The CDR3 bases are TGTGCCAGCAGTTACTCCGGGACTGTTTCCTACGAGCAGTACTTC.